The T cell receptor beta chain described here comes from a study of T cell repertoires in cytomegalovirus infection. Each CDR3 protein gets one entry after TCRdb re-called the reads with MiXCR. Found here are about 69,000 distinct CDR3 sequences, about 29% of them singletons; the top ten hold 59%. Germline-derived CDR1 and CDR2 are SGHKS and YYEKEE (reference sequence). Deletions cut 3 bases from V and 5 bases from J, with 15 bases between. The CDR3 has 14 residues. Remarks on this clonotype: Its antigen is not known.

Study-wide points: HLA-C-restricted TCR beta clonotypes specific for CMV led the ex vivo response.

This clonotype originated in a human donor in good health (CMV status not recorded). Some clones in this sample may be carry-over from other donors' samples. This chain connects TRBV5-5 to TRBJ2-7; perhaps D is TRBD1 or TRBD2 (5 bases each). Sequences were derived from CD8+ T cells from cultured PBMCs, sampled from culture after CMV antigen stimulation. The CDR3 DNA reads TGTGCCAGCAGCTGGCTGGGACGTATCGACGAGCAGTACTTC. Translating it yields CASSWLGRIDEQYF.